This entry is about one T cell receptor (beta chain). Its antigen is not identified. The data belong to a study of cytomegalovirus exposure and HLA in healthy donors. Whole-study findings and limits: The study put under 200 TCR beta chains on its list as cytomegalovirus-associated.

Per the germline V gene, CDR1 is LNHDA and CDR2 is SQIVND (reference sequence). The CDR3 loop spans 15 amino acids. V lost 3 bases, J lost 5 bases, and 10 bases stayed unmatched. Sequencing used immunoSEQ multiplex PCR; TCRdb keeps in-frame clones, though not all of them. The profile shows 110,000 to 150,000 clones, approximately 94% of them singletons. V is TRBV19 and J is TRBJ2-7, with 7 bases identical to TRBD2. The TCR comes from a man in his late teens or twenties in good health and CMV-seropositive. The sample taken for sequencing was PBMCs. The CDR3 here is CASSMGGGTLNEQYF. The CDR3 bases are TGTGCCAGTAGTATGGGCGGGGGAACACTCAACGAGCAGTACTTC.